The 32 T cell receptor beta chains presented below share a single source sample, sequenced in a study of beta chain features in type 1 diabetes (dated 2018 in TCRdb). The library was obtained by the immunoSEQ multiplex PCR assay. The High Capacity cDNA Reverse Transcription Kit was used to reverse transcribe all of the isolated RNA, meaning that expressed TCRB transcripts were what got sequenced. TCRdb limited this immuneACCESS table to in-frame rearrangements with V and J called. A share of clones is missing; checked studies link under half to unresolved V genes, and the rest is unexplained. For this sample there are around 300,000 clones; roughly 11% appear just once. 0.015% of the sample goes to the ten largest clones. Sequenced material: naive CD4+ T cells from blood. The cell subset or site label here, explained by the study, means: true naive CD4+ T cells. The source is a woman aged 30 to 39 in good health.

This clone was observed a handful of times. The chain is built from TRBV5-6 and TRBJ2-1, with 9 bases identical to TRBD1. Germline CDR1 SGHDT, CDR2 YYEEEE. Losses at the gene ends were 5 bases for V and 8 bases for J; bases not matched to a gene: 11. The CDR3 is 15 residues long. The CDR3 spells CASRPRDREFYEQFF. The CDR3 coding sequence is TGTGCCAGCAGGCCCCGGGACAGGGAGTTCTATGAGCAGTTCTTC.

This clone has more than one count but fewer than ten. V gene TRBV7-2 combines with J gene TRBJ2-7, with 9 bases that match TRBD1. Germline V lookup: CDR1 SGHTA, CDR2 FQGNSA. Losses at the gene ends were 4 bases for V and 0 bases for J; bases not matched to a gene: 4. The CDR3 length is 15 residues. CDR3 DNA sequence: TGTGCCAGCAGCTCCGGGACAGGGTACTCCTACGAGCAGTACTTC. Protein product: CASSSGTGYSYEQYF.

The gene calls are TRBV7-3 and TRBJ1-5; maybe TRBD1 (6 bases). The CDR3 has 16 amino acids. Germline V gene sequence: CDR1 SGHTA, CDR2 FQGTGA. Deletions cut 3 bases from V and 2 bases from J, with 14 bases between. The chain's CDR3 is CASSFCCRTGNQPQHF. The CDR3 region has the DNA TGTGCCAGCAGCTTTTGTTGTCGGACAGGCAATCAGCCCCAGCATTTT.

The chain employs TRBV7-2 and TRBJ2-1; 10 bases line up with TRBD2. The CDR3 sequence is 16 residues long. The germline gives CDR1 SGHTA, CDR2 FQGNSA. V trimming: 6 bases; J trimming: 0 bases; junction bases outside the gene matches: 5. The CDR3 region is CASSRSSGSSYNEQFF. The CDR3 bases are TGTGCCAGCAGTCGATCTAGCGGGAGCTCCTACAATGAGCAGTTCTTC.

This clone was seen more than once but under ten times. The V call is TRBV30, the J call TRBJ2-1; 10 bases align to TRBD2. The CDR3 is 15 residues long. The J segment lost 3 bases and the V segment lost 4 bases, leaving 6 bases of the junction unmatched. CDR1 GTSNPN and CDR2 SVGIG come from the germline V gene (reference sequence). The CDR3 reads CAWKLGTSVYNEQFF. CDR3 in DNA: TGTGCCTGGAAACTGGGGACTAGCGTCTACAATGAGCAGTTCTTC.

A word on this clone: An end of the junction differs from the germline gene, which may be a read error. The chain carries TRBV7-7 and TRBJ2-1; TRBD2 agrees at 14 bases. This CDR3 is 16 amino acids long. Germline CDR1 is SSHAT and CDR2 is FNYEAQ (reference sequence). As DNA, the CDR3 is TGTGCTAGCAGCTCCGGGACTAGCGGGAGTTACAATGAGCAGTTCTTC. Translation gives CASSSGTSGSYNEQFF.

This chain connects TRBV7-9 to TRBJ1-1, with unresolved D. Germline V gene sequence: CDR1 SEHNR, CDR2 FQNEAQ (reference sequence). This CDR3 has 12 amino acids. The V end lost 1 base, the J end lost 11 bases, and 11 bases lay between the germline ends. DNA for the CDR3: TGTGCCAGCAGCTTAGTTAGCGTAGGGGCTTTCTTT. Translated, it gives CASSLVSVGAFF.

This clone was observed a few times. The chain employs TRBV23-1 and TRBJ2-1; D perhaps matches TRBD2 (6 bases). TRBV23-1 is annotated as an ORF whose role is uncertain. CDR3 length: 15 residues. V was pared by 3 bases and J by 6 bases, with 15 bases between. The CDR3, as DNA: TGCGCCAGCAGTCAGGGACTGGGAGATTGCAATGAGCAGTTCTTC. This encodes CASSQGLGDCNEQFF.

The chain is built from TRBV7-3 and TRBJ2-3, with a weak D call TRBD2 (6 bases). From germline, CDR1 is SGHTA and CDR2 FQGTGA. With 5 bases removed from V and 2 bases from J, the gap between germline ends came to 14 bases. The CDR3 runs 15 residues. Here the CDR3 DNA reads TGTGCCAGCAGCCTATCGGGACTTTACACAGATACGCAGTATTTT. It is translated as CASSLSGLYTDTQYF.

V is TRBV5-1 and J is TRBJ2-2; TRBD1 might be the D (5 bases). The CDR3 is 16 residues long. V was trimmed by 1 base and J by 2 bases, leaving 12 bases between them. Germline CDR1 reads SGHRS; CDR2 reads YFSETQ. CDR3 DNA sequence: TGCGCCAGCAGCTTGACCTTGACAGATAACACCGGGGAGCTGTTTTTT. It yields the protein CASSLTLTDNTGELFF.

In this sample, this clone turned up a few times. This chain connects TRBV25-1 to TRBJ2-1; 9 bases map to TRBD2. With V trimmed by 5 bases and J by 4 bases, 12 bases remained unmatched. The CDR3 runs 17 residues. Germline assignment: CDR1 MGHDK and CDR2 SYGVNS. In DNA, the CDR3 is TGTGCCAGCAGTCCCTCCGCACTAGCGGGTGGTTACAATGAGCAGTTCTTC. Translating it yields CASSPSALAGGYNEQFF.

This clone was seen only a few times. This chain uses TRBV18 with TRBJ2-1, with D possibly being TRBD2 (6 bases). With 6 bases removed from V and 1 base from J, the gap between germline ends came to 16 bases. This CDR3 spans 16 amino acids. Germline V gene data show CDR1 as KGHSH and CDR2 as LQKENI. CDR3 amino acids: CASSLEAGTSYNEQFF. The CDR3 DNA reads as TGTGCCAGCTCTTTAGAAGCGGGCACATCCTACAATGAGCAGTTCTTC.

The sample holds a few counts of this clone. This chain links TRBV6-5 with TRBJ2-1, with D possibly matching TRBD2 (6 bases). Germline CDR1 MNHEY, CDR2 SVGAGI. The CDR3 length is 13 residues. The V and J ends lost 7 bases and 6 bases respectively, with 13 bases between them. The CDR3 protein is CASIENGGNEQFF. CDR3 bases: TGTGCCAGCATCGAGAACGGGGGCAATGAGCAGTTCTTC.

This clone turned up a few times. The chain has TRBV10-3 and TRBJ1-2, with D possibly being TRBD1 (6 bases). The CDR3 is made up of 14 amino acids. V was clipped by 3 bases and J by 7 bases, with 15 bases between them. CDR1 ENHRY and CDR2 SYGVKD come from the germline V gene. This chain's CDR3 is CAISDLTGFSGYTF. The CDR3 DNA reads as TGTGCCATCAGTGATCTAACAGGGTTCAGTGGCTACACCTTC.

The sample holds a few counts of this clone. The chain carries TRBV11-2 and TRBJ2-1; 9 positions match TRBD1. Per the germline V gene, CDR1 is SGHAT and CDR2 is FQNNGV. This CDR3 contains 15 residues. V trimming: 4 bases; J trimming: 4 bases; junction bases outside the gene matches: 5. The CDR3 spells CASSSPGQGYNEQFF. The CDR3, as DNA: TGTGCCAGCAGCTCCCCGGGACAGGGATACAATGAGCAGTTCTTC. The whole variable domain, filled in from reference TRBV11-2 and TRBJ2-1, reads EAGVAQSPRYKIIEKRQSVAFWCNPISGHATLYWYQQILGQGPKLLIQFQNNGVVDDSQLPKDRFSAERLKGVDSTLKIQPAKLEDSAVYLCASSSPGQGYNEQFFGPGTRLTVL.

The sample holds many counts of this clone. The chain is built from TRBV4-3 and TRBJ2-1; D may be TRBD2 (5 bases). Germline values: CDR1 LGHNA, CDR2 YSLEER. The length of the CDR3 is 13 residues. The ends were cut back, 3 bases at V and 9 bases at J, with 12 bases in the middle. DNA for the CDR3: TGCGCCAGCAGCCAGGCCTTGGCGGGTGAGCAGTTCTTC. This codes for CASSQALAGEQFF.

This clone came up a few times. The chain has TRBV29-1 and TRBJ1-1; D unresolved. CDR1 and CDR2 (germline): SQVTM, ANQGSEA. This CDR3 spans 13 amino acids. V lost 3 bases and J lost 1, with 9 bases in between. CDR3 nucleotides: TGCAGCGTTGAGGTTCGGGAGAACACTGAAGCTTTCTTT. Amino acid sequence: CSVEVRENTEAFF.

The chain combines TRBV6-1 with TRBJ2-3, with 10 bases matching TRBD2. The germline V gene has CDR1 MNHNS and CDR2 SASEGT. The J segment lost 3 bases and the V segment lost 0 bases, leaving 3 bases of the junction unmatched. This CDR3 is 16 amino acids long. The chain's CDR3 is CASSEAKAGGTDTQYF. In DNA form, the CDR3 reads TGTGCCAGCAGTGAAGCTAAAGCGGGAGGGACAGATACGCAGTATTTT.

This clone was picked up a small number of times. This sequence joins TRBV7-8 and TRBJ2-3; 9 bases agree with TRBD2. The junction had 11 bases not matched to a gene; V was cut back by 1 base and J by 6 bases. Germline CDR1 reads SGHVS; CDR2 reads FQNEAQ. The CDR3 is 17 amino acids. CDR3 in amino acids: CASSLGLGSGSLDTQYF. DNA for the CDR3: TGTGCCAGCAGCTTAGGGTTGGGTAGCGGGAGTTTGGATACGCAGTATTTT.

The V and J genes are TRBV6-5 and TRBJ2-1; D remains ambiguous. The CDR3 has 15 amino acids. Germline values: CDR1 MNHEY, CDR2 SVGAGI. The V end was cut by 4 bases, the J end by 0 bases, with 10 bases between. The chain's CDR3 is CASSLDRSSYNEQFF. CDR3 nucleotides: TGTGCCAGCAGTTTAGACCGGAGCTCCTACAATGAGCAGTTCTTC.

V gene TRBV19 combines with J gene TRBJ2-7; 9 bases match TRBD2. The CDR3 contains 14 residues. V trimming: 7 bases; J trimming: 6 bases; junction bases outside the gene matches: 10. CDR1 LNHDA and CDR2 SQIVND come from the germline V gene (reference sequence). The CDR3 DNA reads TGTGCCAGTACGTACGGCGGGAGGGAGGGCGAGCAGTACTTC. It yields the protein CASTYGGREGEQYF.

This clone was counted only a few times. This chain uses TRBV5-6 with TRBJ2-2; possibly TRBD1 for D (5 bases). The CDR3 loop spans 18 amino acids. Trimming removed 1 base from V and 4 bases from J, with 20 bases in between. CDR1 and CDR2 from the germline V gene are SGHDT and YYEEEE. The chain's CDR3 is CASSLRAKGYRSTGELFF. The CDR3 DNA follows: TGTGCCAGCAGCTTGAGGGCAAAGGGGTACCGTAGCACCGGGGAGCTGTTTTTT.

This clone was counted only a few times. The chain carries TRBV7-9 and TRBJ2-1; tentatively, D is TRBD2 (5 bases). Trimming took off 5 bases at V and 0 bases at J, with 14 bases between the two ends. The CDR3 spans 16 residues. CDR1 is SEHNR, CDR2 FQNEAQ, per germline (reference sequence). The CDR3 coding sequence is TGTGCCAGCAGCCCGAGGACTCCGATCTCCTACAATGAGCAGTTCTTC. The encoded protein is CASSPRTPISYNEQFF. Full variable domain (rest looked up from reference TRBV7-9 and TRBJ2-1): DTGVSQNPRHKITKRGQNVTFRCDPISEHNRLYWYRQTLGQGPEFLTYFQNEAQLEKSRLLSDRFSAERPKGSFSTLEIQRTEQGDSAMYLCASSPRTPISYNEQFFGPGTRLTVL.

The V gene is TRBV28, the J gene TRBJ1-5, with D maybe TRBD1 (5 bases). From germline, CDR1 is MDHEN and CDR2 SYDVKM. Trimming cost V 6 bases and J 1 base, with 10 bases left between them. The CDR3 is 14 residues long. The chain's CDR3 is CASREGASNQPQHF. For the CDR3, the DNA is TGTGCCAGCAGAGAAGGGGCCAGCAATCAGCCCCAGCATTTT.

This chain connects TRBV19 to TRBJ2-7, with 9 positions matching TRBD1. CDR1 and CDR2 from the germline V gene are LNHDA and SQIVND (reference sequence). This CDR3 region has 15 residues. After removal of 5 bases from V and 6 bases from J, the junction contained 11 bases not matched to a gene. As DNA, the CDR3 is TGTGCCAGTAGTCTCCGGGACAGGGAGTTCCCCGAGCAGTACTTC. Encoded protein: CASSLRDREFPEQYF.

This clone was observed a few times. This sequence joins TRBV19 and TRBJ2-3, with 8 bases aligning to TRBD1. Germline-derived CDR1 and CDR2 are LNHDA and SQIVND (reference sequence). CDR3 size: 14 residues. The J segment lost 1 base and the V segment lost 6 bases, leaving 3 bases of the junction unmatched. CDR3 DNA: TGTGCCAGTAGGGGGACAGGCCGCACAGATACGCAGTATTTT. This gives the protein CASRGTGRTDTQYF.

The chain has TRBV7-2 and TRBJ2-7, with unresolved D. The ends were cut back, 4 bases at V and 6 bases at J, with 13 bases in the middle. Germline CDR1 reads SGHTA; CDR2 reads FQGNSA. The CDR3 consists of 13 residues. The CDR3 bases are TGTGCCAGCAGCTCCACGCAGGCGCGCGAGCAGTACTTC. This translates into CASSSTQAREQYF.

CDR3 sequence: CASSYGNQPQHF. DNA for the CDR3: TGTGCCAGCAGTTACGGGAATCAGCCCCAGCATTTT. The chain is built from TRBV28 and TRBJ1-5; D is unresolved. Germline loops: CDR1 MDHEN, CDR2 SYDVKM. This CDR3 spans 12 amino acids. V lost 4 bases to trimming and J lost 4 bases, with 5 bases between them.

This clone was seen more than once but under ten times. The chain is built from TRBV2 and TRBJ1-5; a weak D match, TRBD1 (6 bases). The CDR3 contains 15 residues. Germline loops: CDR1 SNHLY, CDR2 FYNNEI. Trimming left V 4 bases short and J 4 bases short, with 14 bases between. CDR3: CASSVQGIRNQPQHF. DNA of the CDR3: TGTGCCAGCAGTGTTCAGGGGATTAGAAATCAGCCCCAGCATTTT.

The chain carries TRBV7-9 and TRBJ2-7; D gene unclear. This CDR3 spans 16 amino acids. The germline V and J ends were trimmed by 5 bases and 2 bases, with 19 bases remaining between them. CDR1 is SEHNR and CDR2 is FQNEAQ in the germline V gene (reference sequence). CDR3 nucleotides: TGTGCCAGCAGCCAAGGAGTGGAACTGTTGACCTACGAGCAGTACTTC. It yields the protein CASSQGVELLTYEQYF.

In its sample, this clone was seen a few times. The V call is TRBV30, the J call TRBJ2-5, with a weak D call TRBD1 (6 bases). The V gene's germline CDR1 is GTSNPN and CDR2 SVGIG (reference sequence). This CDR3 is built from 10 residues. CDR3 nucleotides: TGTGGTGGGGGCAGGGAGACCCAGTACTTC. Encoded protein: CGGGRETQYF.

The V call is TRBV9, the J call TRBJ1-1; 8 bases agree with TRBD1. Germline assignment: CDR1 SGDLS and CDR2 YYNGEE. The CDR3 has 14 residues. Trimming took 4 bases from V and 5 from J; bases not matched to a gene: 7. The CDR3 DNA reads as TGTGCCAGCAGCCGATCAGGGGGCGGAACTGAAGCTTTCTTT. Its translation is CASSRSGGGTEAFF.